This is a list of T cell receptor beta chains from one sample in a study of immune heterogeneity within non-small cell lung tumors. TCRdb re-called the multiplex PCR reads through MiXCR, storing one row per CDR3 protein. The sample holds some 22,000 distinct CDR3 sequences, around 30% seen once. Sequencing was done on a sample of lung tumor tissue. The receptors stem from a man between 35 and 55 years old with non-small cell lung cancer. Both conserved end residues are part of each CDR3. The D gene is left open where the match is weak. Clone sizes are given selectively: once, few, many, or a class where the clone is expanded.

>few|TRBV10-3|TRBJ2-1|NA
CAIAPSGSNEQFF
TGTGCCATCGCCCCTTCGGGCTCCAATGAGCAGTTCTTC
>few|TRBV20-1|TRBJ2-3|NA
CSAETGERTDTQYF
TGCAGTGCCGAAACGGGGGAGCGCACAGATACGCAGTATTTT
>few|TRBV12-3/TRBV12-4|TRBJ1-4|NA
CASSYSPLSEKLFF
TGTGCCAGCAGTTATAGCCCCCTCAGTGAAAAACTGTTTTTT
>few|TRBV28|TRBJ1-6|NA
CASSVNSPLHF
TGTGCCAGCAGTGTTAATTCACCCCTCCACTTT
>medium-sized|TRBV19|TRBJ2-7|NA
CASSITGGGQIYEQYF
TGTGCCAGTAGTATAACCGGCGGAGGGCAAATCTACGAGCAGTACTTC
>few|TRBV11-2|TRBJ2-3|NA
CASSRLGVSTDTQYF
TGTGCCAGCAGCCGATTGGGGGTGAGCACAGATACGCAGTATTTT
>medium-sized|TRBV2|TRBJ2-7|TRBD1
CASSPDRARGFEQYF
TGTGCCAGCAGCCCAGACAGGGCGCGAGGTTTCGAGCAGTACTTC
>many|TRBV28|TRBJ2-7|NA
CASSLPGRKTYEQYF
TGTGCCAGCAGTCTCCCGGGACGGAAAACTTACGAGCAGTACTTC
>few|TRBV11-3|TRBJ2-3|TRBD1
CASSLKPGQGYDTQYF
TGTGCCAGCAGCCTCAAACCGGGACAGGGATATGATACGCAGTATTTT
>NA|TRBV4-1|TRBJ1-4|NA
CASSGRGNEKLFF
TGCGCCAGCAGCGGGCGGGGGAATGAAAAACTGTTTTTT
>many|TRBV24-1|TRBJ2-3|NA
CATSDPQGSAQYF
TGTGCCACCAGTGATCCACAGGGTTCTGCGCAGTATTTT
>once|TRBV29-1|TRBJ1-1|TRBD1
CSVDLDRSTEAFF
TGCAGCGTTGACTTGGACAGGAGCACTGAAGCTTTCTTT
>NA|TRBV15|TRBJ2-3|NA
CATSHRRIITDTQYF
TGTGCCACCAGCCACAGACGGATTATCACAGATACGCAGTATTTT
>few|TRBV19|TRBJ2-2|NA
CASSLRGGELFF
TGTGCCAGTAGTTTGCGGGGCGGGGAGCTGTTTTTT
>NA|TRBV11-2|TRBJ2-2|NA
CASTVVTCNTGELFF
TGTGCCAGCACCGTGGTCACTTGTAACACCGGGGAGCTGTTTTTT
>NA|TRBV6-2/TRBV6-3|TRBJ2-7|NA
CARSRGGGPLNEQYF
TGTGCCCGCAGCCGAGGTGGAGGGCCGCTGAACGAGCAGTACTTT
>many|TRBV6-4|TRBJ2-1|TRBD2
CASSALAGGYNEQFF
TGTGCCAGCAGTGCCCTAGCGGGAGGGTACAATGAGCAGTTCTTC
>few|TRBV30|TRBJ2-7|NA
CAWSQDNYEQYF
TGTGCCTGGAGTCAGGACAACTACGAGCAGTACTTC
>medium-sized|TRBV5-1|TRBJ2-3|NA
CASSLGGGSTDTQYF
TGCGCCAGCAGCTTGGGGGGCGGGAGCACAGATACGCAGTATTTT
>NA|TRBV19|TRBJ1-1|NA
CASSIGPGRETEAFF
TGTGCCAGTAGTATAGGTCCAGGGAGGGAAACTGAAGCTTTCTTT
>many|TRBV7-7|TRBJ2-3|NA
CASSLRGGTDTQYF
TGTGCTAGCAGCTTACGAGGGGGCACAGATACGCAGTATTTT
>few|TRBV2|TRBJ2-4|NA
CASTDGTGVYDIQYF
TGTGCCAGCACGGACGGCACCGGGGTGTATGACATTCAGTACTTC
>many|TRBV19|TRBJ1-4|NA
CASRAGRGVSNEKLFF
TGTGCCAGTAGAGCAGGGAGAGGGGTTTCTAATGAAAAACTGTTTTTT
>many|TRBV6-2/TRBV6-3|TRBJ2-7|NA
CATAGQAYEQYF
TGTGCCACGGCGGGGCAGGCCTACGAGCAGTACTTC
>many|TRBV6-1|TRBJ1-2|NA
CASGAPGNYGYTF
TGTGCCAGCGGAGCACCGGGGAACTATGGCTACACCTTC
>many|TRBV10-3|TRBJ1-1|TRBD1
CAIKGQGLHTEAFF
TGTGCCATCAAGGGACAGGGGTTACACACTGAAGCTTTCTTT
>NA|TRBV30|TRBJ1-1|NA
CAWSKGGNTEAFF
TGTGCCTGGAGCAAGGGGGGGAACACTGAAGCTTTCTTT
>many|TRBV2|TRBJ1-5|NA
CASSPMTVYSNQPQHF
TGTGCCAGCTCTCCCATGACAGTGTACTCCAATCAGCCCCAGCATTTT
>few|TRBV6-1|TRBJ2-5|TRBD2
CASRKAGFLETQYF
TGTGCCAGCAGAAAAGCGGGATTTTTGGAGACCCAGTACTTC
>NA|TRBV5-4|TRBJ2-7|NA
CASSLGLGSYEQYF
TGTGCCAGCAGCTTGGGACTAGGCTCCTACGAGCAGTACTTC
>many|TRBV10-3|TRBJ1-1|TRBD1
CAISVGVETGGTEAFF
TGTGCCATCAGTGTCGGGGTTGAGACAGGGGGCACTGAAGCTTTCTTT
>few|TRBV18|TRBJ2-2|TRBD1
CASSETGGDTGELFF
TGTGCCAGCTCGGAAACAGGGGGCGACACCGGGGAGCTGTTTTTT